This T cell receptor beta chain was obtained from a study of cytomegalovirus exposure and HLA in healthy donors. V lost 0 bases and J lost 11, with 16 bases in between. The germline V gene has CDR1 LNHNV and CDR2 YYDKDF (reference sequence). The length of the CDR3 is 14 residues. Libraries were prepared by immunoSEQ multiplex PCR; TCRdb keeps only in-frame clonotypes and omits some of them. Of 100,000 to 150,000 clones detected, 75% to 90% appear once; the ten largest clones hold roughly 1.2%. The TCR was taken from a young woman in good health and CMV-seronegative. V usage is TRBV15 and J usage is TRBJ1-1, with D unclear. The specimen sequenced was PBMCs. CDR3 amino acids: CATSRDLVQTGAFF. Written as DNA, the CDR3 is TGTGCCACCAGCAGAGATCTAGTGCAGACCGGGGCTTTCTTT.